This TCR beta chain was captured by sequencing in a study of CD8 T cells in Susac syndrome (dated by TCRdb to about 2019). Notes on the research overall: Among the sequenced Susac syndrome patients, 5 or 6 had clinically active disease and roughly eight were in clinical remission. Susac syndrome patients were therapy-naive, on corticosteroids (some also receiving IVIg), or on IVIg alone at blood withdrawal. Repertoire sequencing was used to test whether CD8+ T cell activation and differentiation in Susac syndrome was antigen driven.

Taken from cysteine to phenylalanine, the CDR3 has 16 residues. The entry retains the CDR3 DNA only, 48 bases that are in frame from base 1. V loses 5 bases of germline sequence and J loses 3 bases, and the interval between the two ends is 16 bases. CDR1 and CDR2 (SGHTA, FQGNSA) derive from the germline V gene. Peripheral blood CD8+ and CD4+ T cells from healthy donors, Susac syndrome patients and multiple sclerosis patients were profiled using high-throughput TCR beta sequencing. The Susac syndrome patients fulfilled recently defined diagnostic criteria for either definite or probable disease. Bulk CD8+ and CD4+ T cells were purified by magnetic negative isolation, whereas CD8+ TEMRA cells were enriched by FACS. Blood was drawn into EDTA tubes, processed within 24 hours, and PBMCs were isolated by density gradient centrifugation. PBMCs intended for TCR sequencing were frozen in liquid nitrogen and were later thawed in a 37 degrees C water bath. Purity of sorted or isolated CD4+, CD8+ and CD8+ TEMRA cells was at least 90%.

What the research found in general, with its limitations: The number of individuals in the TCR sequencing and HLA analysis was recognized as being relatively small. The CD4+ T cell repertoire of patients with Susac syndrome showed no detectable clonal expansion.

RNA was extracted using the RNeasy kit, and roughly 0.5 to 1 microgram was reverse transcribed with random hexamers. TCR beta CDR3 regions were amplified with the immunoSEQ multiplex PCR assay covering 54 Vbeta and 13 Jbeta segments. PCR amplification bias was corrected by using a synthetic template baseline for primer optimization and computational correction. Processing in the source paper ran as follows. Reads were annotated to V, D and J genes per IMGT and analyzed with immunoSEQ Analyzer, keeping only productive sequences. To calculate clonality, Shannon entropy was normalized by log2 of the number of productive unique sequences and then subtracted from one. Public and private clones were assessed among the 100 most prevalent clones of each patient and control. Susac-specific clones were defined as absent from healthy and MS cohorts, about 1,100 published viral clones and other ImmuneACCESS disease sequences. In-frame beta chains were kept once TCRdb had trimmed the public reads at Q25 with fastp and called clones with MiXCR. Rows are unified per CDR3 protein, each entry keeping the most common DNA and genes. These V and J calls derive from TCRdb rather than the authors' analysis. The sample profile shows 77,000 or so distinct CDR3 sequences; approximately 94% of them were found once. Around 0.57% of the sample comes from the top ten.

A note on this clonotype: Its antigen is unknown. One base away there is no much larger clone; base qualities are not given.

Sequencing was done on a sample of CD4+ T cells from PBMCs. The clonotype originates from a human donor with Susac syndrome. Here the chain combines TRBV7-2 and TRBJ2-2, with TRBD2 tentatively as D gene (6 bases match). The CDR3 here reads CASSPPEGRYTGELFF. The base sequence is TGTGCCAGCAGCCCGCCGGAGGGCCGATACACCGGGGAGCTGTTTTTT.